This T cell receptor (beta chain) was obtained from a study of T-cell memory formation after mild COVID-19. Worth noting for this clonotype: Its matching antigen is unknown.

Study conclusions and caveats: For contracting clones, CD4+ ones sat mainly in CM and EM, CD8+ in EMRA.

TCRdb processed the 5' RACE reads anew with MiXCR; each CDR3 protein has one entry. The sample lists about 210,000 distinct CDR3 sequences, about 10% seen once, with roughly 3.2% in the top ten. Sequenced input: PBMCs or a T cell subset sorted from them (not recorded which). The TCR was taken from a man aged 18 to 30 who had mild COVID-19 (a few samples of this study predate the infection). Cell type and time point are not known.

The CDR3 here is CASSAFTYEQYF. The CDR3 DNA follows: TGTGCCAGCAGCGCATTTACTTACGAGCAGTACTTC. V and J are TRBV7-9 and TRBJ2-7; D is uncertain. The CDR3 spans 12 residues. Trimming shortened V by 5 bases and J by 4 bases, and 9 bases separated the two germline ends. Germline V gene data show CDR1 as SEHNR and CDR2 as FQNEAQ (reference sequence).